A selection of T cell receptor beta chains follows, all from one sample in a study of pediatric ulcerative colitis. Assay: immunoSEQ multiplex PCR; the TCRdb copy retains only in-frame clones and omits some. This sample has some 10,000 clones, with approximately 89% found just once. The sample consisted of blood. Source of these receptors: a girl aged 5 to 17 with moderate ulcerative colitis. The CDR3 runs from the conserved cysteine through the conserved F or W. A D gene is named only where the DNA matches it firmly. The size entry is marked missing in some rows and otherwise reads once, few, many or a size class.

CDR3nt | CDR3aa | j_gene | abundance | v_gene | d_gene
TGTGCCAGCAGCTTCCAAGAGACCCAGTACTTC | CASSFQETQYF | TRBJ2-5 | NA | TRBV7-2 | NA
TGCGCCAGCAGCTTGGTAGCGTCCTACGAGCAGTACTTC | CASSLVASYEQYF | TRBJ2-7 | NA | TRBV5-1 | NA
TGTGCCAGCAGCCGAAAGGGACAGGGATCGAACACCGGGGAGCTGTTTTTT | CASSRKGQGSNTGELFF | TRBJ2-2 | NA | TRBV7-9 | TRBD1
TGCGCCAGCAGTGAAGACAGCCTCATCTCTGGAAACACCATATATTTT | CASSEDSLISGNTIYF | TRBJ1-3 | NA | TRBV10-1 | NA
TGTGCCAGCAGTGCGGACGGAACCCCCAAAAACATTCAGTACTTC | CASSADGTPKNIQYF | TRBJ2-4 | NA | TRBV5-8 | NA
TGTGCCAGCAGCTTGGCAGGGAGCGGGAGACAAGAGACCCAGTACTTC | CASSLAGSGRQETQYF | TRBJ2-5 | NA | TRBV7-9 | TRBD2
TGCGCCAGCAGTGAGGTCAGTAGCCAGCCCCAGCATTTT | CASSEVSSQPQHF | TRBJ1-5 | NA | TRBV10-2 | NA
TGTGCCAGCAGACAGACTGGAAACACCATATATTTT | CASRQTGNTIYF | TRBJ1-3 | NA | TRBV28 | NA
TGTGCCAGCAGCCATGTATCCGACAGGGGTAACTACAATGAGCAGTTCTTC | CASSHVSDRGNYNEQFF | TRBJ2-1 | once | TRBV11-2 | TRBD1
TGTGCCAGCAGCTCCCGGCGGCGGGACAGGGGGCCAGAGCAGTACTTC | CASSSRRRDRGPEQYF | TRBJ2-7 | NA | TRBV11-2 | TRBD1
TGCGCCAGCAGCCGTCGGTTGGGGCTGGAAGAGACCCAGTACTTC | CASSRRLGLEETQYF | TRBJ2-5 | NA | TRBV5-1 | NA
TGTGCCAGCAGCCATGACAGCCTCCCCTCGGAGCAGTACTTC | CASSHDSLPSEQYF | TRBJ2-7 | NA | TRBV27 | NA
TGTGCCAGCAGCCGCTCCGGGACTAGCGGTGGGGTTGAGCAGTTCTTC | CASSRSGTSGGVEQFF | TRBJ2-1 | NA | TRBV7-9 | TRBD2
TGTGCCAGCAGTAACCCGACAGGGGGAAATGAAAAACTGTTTTTT | CASSNPTGGNEKLFF | TRBJ1-4 | NA | TRBV28 | TRBD1
TGTGCCAGCTCACCAAGTTACGGCTCGGGGGGCTACACCTTC | CASSPSYGSGGYTF | TRBJ1-2 | NA | TRBV18 | NA
TGTGCCAGCAGTTACGACAGTGGGGCAACTAATGAAAAACTGTTTTTT | CASSYDSGATNEKLFF | TRBJ1-4 | NA | TRBV6-5 | NA
TGCGCCAGCGCACGAGTCGAGGGTACAATCGCCTACGAGCAGTACTTC | CASARVEGTIAYEQYF | TRBJ2-7 | NA | TRBV5-1 | NA
TGTGCCTGGAGTGTAATAGCGGGAGGCTACAATGAGCAGTTCTTC | CAWSVIAGGYNEQFF | TRBJ2-1 | NA | TRBV30 | TRBD2
TGCGCCAGCAGCCAAGGGGCCCCGGCGGGCGATCAGCCCCAGCATTTT | CASSQGAPAGDQPQHF | TRBJ1-5 | few | TRBV4-1 | NA
TGTGCCAGCAGCAAAGGCGACAATCCACTTAACTATGGCTACACCTTC | CASSKGDNPLNYGYTF | TRBJ1-2 | NA | TRBV21-1 | NA
TGTGCCAGCAGCTGGGACAGGGGGCGAGTCACAGATACGCAGTATTTT | CASSWDRGRVTDTQYF | TRBJ2-3 | NA | TRBV5-6 | TRBD1
TGTGCCAGCAGTTTAGTAAATACAGGTCAGCCCCAGCATTTT | CASSLVNTGQPQHF | TRBJ1-5 | few | TRBV28 | NA
TGTGCCAGCGGGTACATAACTAATCAGCCCCAGCATTTT | CASGYITNQPQHF | TRBJ1-5 | NA | TRBV28 | NA
TGTGCCAGTAGTATCGGCAGCTCCTATAATTCACCCCTCCACTTT | CASSIGSSYNSPLHF | TRBJ1-6 | NA | TRBV19 | NA